This record looks at one T cell receptor beta chain sequence and its context. Its antigen is as yet unknown. 13 Jbeta primers and 60 Vbeta primers were used for the PCR. TCRdb keeps only in-frame clones here, not all; method: immunoSEQ multiplex PCR. This sample's table reports 45,000 to 60,000 clones. CDR3 length: 14 residues. The sample originates from a study of cytomegalovirus exposure and HLA in healthy donors. The study's findings and limits: Highly shared sequence variants in one cluster were likely a sequencing artifact. Using the classifier, cytomegalovirus status was reportedly diagnosed with high specificity and sensitivity. In vitro confirmation showed three CMV-associated chains to be CMV antigen specific.

V and J are TRBV1 and TRBJ1-2; TRBD1 was called by the table and not checked on the DNA. TRBV1 is termed a pseudogene. The clonotype comes from a male donor in good health and CMV-seronegative. Sequenced sample: PBMCs. The CDR3, as DNA: TGCACCAGCAGCCAAAGGACAGGGGACTATGGCTACACCTTC. Its translation: CTSSQRTGDYGYTF.